Sequencing of this T cell receptor (beta chain) was carried out in a study of T-cell reconstitution after alpha-beta-depleted transplantation in children. Many counts were recorded for this clonotype. Unique molecular identifiers were used to barcode this TCRbeta library. TCRdb analysed the PCR reads with MiXCR anew, one entry per CDR3 protein. The sample includes 600,000 to 700,000 distinct CDR3 sequences, 16% of them seen just once. V lost 3 bases to trimming and J lost 0 bases; unmatched junction nucleotides: 5. Per germline, CDR1 SGHRS and CDR2 YFSETQ. The CDR3 has 16 amino acids. This receptor was taken from a human donor who donated a stem cell graft to a child with acute myeloid leukemia. The sequenced sample was PBMCs from the stem cell graft donor, obtained from the stem cell graft. The gene calls are TRBV5-1 and TRBJ2-1, with 8 bases lining up with TRBD1. The CDR3 spells CASSSQGAISYNEQFF. As DNA, the CDR3 is TGCGCCAGCAGCTCCCAGGGGGCAATCTCCTACAATGAGCAGTTCTTC.